Listed below are T cell receptor beta chains from one sample, sequenced in a study of T-cell memory formation after mild COVID-19. From the 5' RACE reads, TCRdb called clonotypes with MiXCR, one entry per CDR3 protein. This table holds roughly 340,000 distinct CDR3 sequences, 20% to 25% found once. The sample taken for sequencing was PBMCs or a T cell subset sorted from them (not recorded which). The receptors here all came from a man aged 18 to 35 who had mild COVID-19 (a few samples of this study predate the infection). Cell type and time point are not known. CDR3s include the opening cysteine and the closing phenylalanine or tryptophan. Fields, in order: clone size, V gene, J gene, D gene, CDR3 protein, CDR3 DNA. The D gene is left open where the match is weak. The size of a clone is reported for some rows only, either as once, few or many, or as a class for expanded clones.

clone_size: few
v_call: TRBV29-1
j_call: TRBJ2-1
d_call: -
cdr3_aa: CSVEGEHEQFF
cdr3_nt: TGCAGCGTTGAGGGGGAACATGAGCAGTTCTTC

clone_size: many
v_call: TRBV10-3
j_call: TRBJ2-7
d_call: -
cdr3_aa: CAITWDSNEQYF
cdr3_nt: TGTGCCATCACTTGGGACTCTAACGAGCAGTACTTC

clone_size: -
v_call: TRBV12-3/TRBV12-4
j_call: TRBJ2-1
d_call: -
cdr3_aa: CASSLGFLNEQFF
cdr3_nt: TGTGCCAGCAGTCTGGGCTTCTTGAATGAGCAGTTCTTC

clone_size: many
v_call: TRBV7-2
j_call: TRBJ2-1
d_call: -
cdr3_aa: CASSTYNEQFF
cdr3_nt: TGTGCCAGCAGCACCTACAATGAGCAGTTCTTC

clone_size: few
v_call: TRBV5-1
j_call: TRBJ2-1
d_call: TRBD2
cdr3_aa: CASSPTSGVDGNEQFF
cdr3_nt: TGCGCCAGCAGCCCGACTAGCGGGGTAGATGGCAATGAGCAGTTCTTC

clone_size: -
v_call: TRBV5-1
j_call: TRBJ2-7
d_call: TRBD1
cdr3_aa: CASSSPGQGFYSEQYF
cdr3_nt: TGCGCCAGCAGCTCTCCGGGACAGGGGTTTTACAGCGAGCAGTACTTC

clone_size: -
v_call: TRBV10-2
j_call: TRBJ2-5
d_call: TRBD2
cdr3_aa: CASRIAGGSETQYF
cdr3_nt: TGCGCCAGCAGGATAGCGGGCGGATCTGAGACCCAGTACTTC

clone_size: -
v_call: TRBV9
j_call: TRBJ1-1
d_call: -
cdr3_aa: CASSVFPNTEAFF
cdr3_nt: TGTGCCAGCAGCGTTTTCCCGAACACTGAAGCTTTCTTT

clone_size: -
v_call: TRBV12-3/TRBV12-4
j_call: TRBJ1-3
d_call: TRBD1
cdr3_aa: CASRTTGNSGNTIYF
cdr3_nt: TGTGCCAGCAGAACGACAGGGAACTCCGGAAACACCATATATTTT

clone_size: few
v_call: TRBV20-1
j_call: TRBJ1-2
d_call: TRBD1
cdr3_aa: CSPDGQGVGYGYTF
cdr3_nt: TGCAGTCCTGATGGACAGGGGGTAGGGTATGGCTACACCTTC

clone_size: few
v_call: TRBV7-6
j_call: TRBJ2-3
d_call: TRBD2
cdr3_aa: CASSEGPGLAGWDTQYF
cdr3_nt: TGTGCCAGCAGCGAGGGCCCCGGACTAGCGGGGTGGGATACGCAGTATTTT

clone_size: -
v_call: TRBV5-1
j_call: TRBJ2-5
d_call: -
cdr3_aa: CASRPPRGETQYF
cdr3_nt: TGCGCCAGCAGACCTCCCCGGGGAGAGACCCAGTACTTC

clone_size: -
v_call: TRBV9
j_call: TRBJ1-5
d_call: TRBD1
cdr3_aa: CASSGDSSQPQHF
cdr3_nt: TGTGCCAGCAGCGGGGACAGTAGTCAGCCCCAGCATTTT

clone_size: -
v_call: TRBV19
j_call: TRBJ2-3
d_call: TRBD1
cdr3_aa: CARIKRDRGGDTQYF
cdr3_nt: TGTGCCAGAATAAAAAGGGACAGGGGTGGTGATACGCAGTATTTT

clone_size: -
v_call: TRBV7-6
j_call: TRBJ2-5
d_call: -
cdr3_aa: CASSFGGDQETQYF
cdr3_nt: TGTGCCAGCAGCTTCGGGGGTGACCAAGAGACCCAGTACTTC

clone_size: few
v_call: TRBV27
j_call: TRBJ2-5
d_call: TRBD1
cdr3_aa: CASSKRGQIQETQYF
cdr3_nt: TGTGCCAGCAGTAAACGGGGACAGATCCAAGAGACCCAGTACTTC

clone_size: once
v_call: TRBV10-2
j_call: TRBJ2-7
d_call: -
cdr3_aa: CASRQGRYEQYF
cdr3_nt: TGCGCCAGCAGGCAGGGGAGATACGAGCAGTACTTC

clone_size: -
v_call: TRBV4-3
j_call: TRBJ2-1
d_call: -
cdr3_aa: CASSAVRGRDEQFF
cdr3_nt: TGCGCCAGCAGCGCTGTCCGGGGTAGGGATGAGCAGTTCTTC

clone_size: -
v_call: TRBV4-3
j_call: TRBJ2-1
d_call: -
cdr3_aa: CAGSQDVARDNEQFF
cdr3_nt: TGCGCCGGCAGCCAAGATGTGGCGAGAGACAATGAGCAGTTCTTC

clone_size: few
v_call: TRBV6-6
j_call: TRBJ1-1
d_call: -
cdr3_aa: CASSGVNTEAFF
cdr3_nt: TGTGCCAGCAGTGGCGTGAACACTGAAGCTTTCTTT

clone_size: -
v_call: TRBV7-9
j_call: TRBJ2-3
d_call: -
cdr3_aa: CASSPQFPSTDTQYF
cdr3_nt: TGTGCCAGCAGCCCACAGTTCCCAAGCACAGATACGCAGTATTTT

clone_size: -
v_call: TRBV5-1
j_call: TRBJ1-4
d_call: -
cdr3_aa: CASSLVGEGKLFF
cdr3_nt: TGCGCCAGCAGCTTGGTGGGGGAAGGGAAACTGTTTTTT

clone_size: few
v_call: TRBV7-2
j_call: TRBJ1-2
d_call: -
cdr3_aa: CASSPRAVSYGYTF
cdr3_nt: TGTGCCAGCAGCCCTAGAGCCGTGAGCTATGGCTACACCTTC

clone_size: few
v_call: TRBV12-3/TRBV12-4
j_call: TRBJ2-2
d_call: TRBD1
cdr3_aa: CASSPTTGAAGELFF
cdr3_nt: TGTGCCAGCAGTCCGACGACAGGGGCGGCCGGGGAGCTGTTTTTT

clone_size: -
v_call: TRBV12-3/TRBV12-4
j_call: TRBJ2-1
d_call: TRBD2
cdr3_aa: CASSFGLAAHYNEQFF
cdr3_nt: TGTGCCAGCAGTTTCGGACTAGCGGCTCACTACAATGAGCAGTTCTTC

clone_size: few
v_call: TRBV4-1
j_call: TRBJ2-1
d_call: TRBD2
cdr3_aa: CASSHGLAGGNEQFF
cdr3_nt: TGCGCCAGCAGCCACGGACTAGCGGGGGGTAATGAGCAGTTCTTC

clone_size: once
v_call: TRBV2
j_call: TRBJ2-1
d_call: -
cdr3_aa: CASQGPGEQFF
cdr3_nt: TGTGCCAGCCAGGGCCCCGGTGAGCAGTTCTTC

clone_size: -
v_call: TRBV28
j_call: TRBJ2-1
d_call: TRBD2
cdr3_aa: CASSSNLAGEEYNEQFF
cdr3_nt: TGTGCCAGCAGTTCCAACTTAGCGGGGGAGGAATACAATGAGCAGTTCTTC

clone_size: -
v_call: TRBV20-1
j_call: TRBJ2-3
d_call: -
cdr3_aa: CSAAAGPYRHTQYF
cdr3_nt: TGCAGTGCTGCGGCCGGACCTTACCGGCATACGCAGTATTTT

clone_size: few
v_call: TRBV30
j_call: TRBJ1-2
d_call: TRBD1
cdr3_aa: CAWRDRGRGRGYTF
cdr3_nt: TGTGCCTGGAGGGACAGGGGGCGGGGACGTGGCTACACCTTC

clone_size: once
v_call: TRBV7-2
j_call: TRBJ2-7
d_call: TRBD2
cdr3_aa: CASSFESGAYEQYF
cdr3_nt: TGTGCCAGCAGCTTCGAAAGCGGGGCCTACGAGCAGTACTTC

clone_size: few
v_call: TRBV7-3
j_call: TRBJ2-1
d_call: -
cdr3_aa: CASSVKGGNEQFF
cdr3_nt: TGTGCCAGCAGCGTTAAGGGTGGCAATGAGCAGTTCTTC

clone_size: many
v_call: TRBV5-1
j_call: TRBJ2-2
d_call: -
cdr3_aa: CASSPQGSGELFF
cdr3_nt: TGCGCCAGCAGCCCCCAAGGGTCGGGGGAGCTGTTTTTT

clone_size: few
v_call: TRBV5-1
j_call: TRBJ1-3
d_call: -
cdr3_aa: CASSITTDPTGNTIYF
cdr3_nt: TGCGCCAGCAGCATTACGACCGACCCTACAGGAAACACCATATATTTT

clone_size: few
v_call: TRBV27
j_call: TRBJ1-2
d_call: -
cdr3_aa: CASRRPDGPNYGYTF
cdr3_nt: TGTGCCAGCAGAAGACCGGACGGTCCTAACTATGGCTACACCTTC

clone_size: -
v_call: TRBV29-1
j_call: TRBJ1-1
d_call: TRBD1
cdr3_aa: CSGDRGKGSEAFF
cdr3_nt: TGCAGCGGTGACAGGGGAAAGGGCTCTGAAGCTTTCTTT

clone_size: once
v_call: TRBV19
j_call: TRBJ2-1
d_call: -
cdr3_aa: CASSLTGIDEQFF
cdr3_nt: TGTGCCAGTAGTTTAACGGGAATCGATGAGCAGTTCTTC

clone_size: -
v_call: TRBV7-2
j_call: TRBJ1-2
d_call: TRBD1
cdr3_aa: CASSPGQGGRYTF
cdr3_nt: TGTGCCAGCAGCCCGGGACAGGGAGGGCGCTACACCTTC

clone_size: -
v_call: TRBV20-1
j_call: TRBJ1-1
d_call: -
cdr3_aa: CSGEGPPETEAFF
cdr3_nt: TGCAGTGGGGAGGGACCACCAGAGACTGAAGCTTTCTTT

clone_size: many
v_call: TRBV5-1
j_call: TRBJ2-2
d_call: -
cdr3_aa: CASSLAYRTLNTGELFF
cdr3_nt: TGCGCCAGCAGCTTGGCATACAGGACACTGAACACCGGGGAGCTGTTTTTT

clone_size: -
v_call: TRBV10-1
j_call: TRBJ2-7
d_call: -
cdr3_aa: CASSESRSVYEQYF
cdr3_nt: TGCGCCAGCAGTGAGTCGAGGAGCGTCTACGAGCAGTACTTC

clone_size: few
v_call: TRBV6-6
j_call: TRBJ2-3
d_call: TRBD2
cdr3_aa: CASSWSGGVADTQYF
cdr3_nt: TGTGCCAGCAGTTGGAGCGGGGGGGTGGCAGATACGCAGTATTTT

clone_size: -
v_call: TRBV7-7
j_call: TRBJ2-2
d_call: TRBD1
cdr3_aa: CASSSGDSANTGELFF
cdr3_nt: TGTGCTAGCAGCTCCGGGGACAGCGCGAACACCGGGGAGCTGTTTTTT

clone_size: -
v_call: TRBV20-1
j_call: TRBJ1-1
d_call: TRBD1
cdr3_aa: CSARRGTGFYMNTEAFF
cdr3_nt: TGCAGTGCTAGAAGGGGGACAGGGTTCTATATGAACACTGAAGCTTTCTTT

clone_size: many
v_call: TRBV11-2
j_call: TRBJ1-2
d_call: TRBD1
cdr3_aa: CASSQDRGGGYTF
cdr3_nt: TGTGCCAGCAGCCAAGACAGGGGAGGTGGCTACACCTTC

clone_size: -
v_call: TRBV7-2
j_call: TRBJ1-1
d_call: TRBD1
cdr3_aa: CASSPHRGQNTEAFF
cdr3_nt: TGTGCCAGCAGCCCTCACAGGGGGCAGAACACTGAAGCTTTCTTT

clone_size: -
v_call: TRBV28
j_call: TRBJ1-2
d_call: -
cdr3_aa: CASSRGSNYGYTF
cdr3_nt: TGTGCCAGCAGCAGGGGCTCCAACTATGGCTACACCTTC

clone_size: -
v_call: TRBV4-3
j_call: TRBJ1-5
d_call: -
cdr3_aa: CASSPDRWGNQPQHF
cdr3_nt: TGCGCCAGCAGCCCCGACAGGTGGGGCAATCAGCCCCAGCATTTT

clone_size: few
v_call: TRBV25-1
j_call: TRBJ1-5
d_call: -
cdr3_aa: CASSTGGAGNQPQHF
cdr3_nt: TGTGCCAGCAGTACTGGGGGGGCAGGGAATCAGCCCCAGCATTTT

clone_size: few
v_call: TRBV6-4
j_call: TRBJ2-2
d_call: -
cdr3_aa: CASSMGLNTGELFF
cdr3_nt: TGTGCCAGCAGTATGGGACTTAACACCGGGGAGCTGTTTTTT

clone_size: -
v_call: TRBV7-2
j_call: TRBJ2-5
d_call: TRBD2
cdr3_aa: CASSFSGGRRETQYF
cdr3_nt: TGTGCCAGCAGCTTTAGCGGGGGGCGGAGAGAGACCCAGTACTTC

clone_size: -
v_call: TRBV27
j_call: TRBJ2-1
d_call: TRBD1
cdr3_aa: CASRITGAGYNEQFF
cdr3_nt: TGTGCCAGCAGGATTACAGGGGCGGGTTACAATGAGCAGTTCTTC

clone_size: many
v_call: TRBV12-3/TRBV12-4
j_call: TRBJ1-2
d_call: -
cdr3_aa: CASRPGSNYGYTF
cdr3_nt: TGTGCCAGCAGACCGGGATCTAACTATGGCTACACCTTC

clone_size: few
v_call: TRBV12-3/TRBV12-4
j_call: TRBJ2-1
d_call: -
cdr3_aa: CASSPDEDLLNEQFF
cdr3_nt: TGTGCCAGCAGTCCTGACGAAGACCTTCTGAATGAGCAGTTCTTC

clone_size: few
v_call: TRBV9
j_call: TRBJ1-6
d_call: -
cdr3_aa: CASSPQGRITYNSPLHF
cdr3_nt: TGTGCCAGCAGCCCCCAGGGCAGAATAACCTATAATTCACCCCTCCACTTT

clone_size: -
v_call: TRBV6-2/TRBV6-3
j_call: TRBJ1-5
d_call: -
cdr3_aa: CASSHRASRSEQPQHF
cdr3_nt: TGTGCCAGCAGCCACCGGGCCTCCCGATCGGAACAGCCCCAGCATTTT

clone_size: many
v_call: TRBV5-1
j_call: TRBJ2-3
d_call: TRBD2
cdr3_aa: CASSTSGGTDTQYF
cdr3_nt: TGTGCCAGCAGCACTAGCGGGGGCACAGATACGCAGTATTTT

clone_size: -
v_call: TRBV10-3
j_call: TRBJ2-3
d_call: TRBD2
cdr3_aa: CAISDLGNSGATDTQYF
cdr3_nt: TGTGCCATCAGTGACCTGGGGAATAGCGGGGCGACAGATACGCAGTATTTT

clone_size: few
v_call: TRBV7-2
j_call: TRBJ2-1
d_call: -
cdr3_aa: CASSLAWQYNEQFF
cdr3_nt: TGTGCCAGCAGCTTAGCGTGGCAGTACAATGAGCAGTTCTTC